The source of this TCR beta chain is a study of T cells in Graves' hyperthyroidism and ophthalmopathy. General study findings and limits: Peripheral blood also featured most of the thyroid clonotypes expanded above 0.001. Separation of ophthalmopathy from stable hyperthyroidism was achieved by a 13 V-J model.

TCR beta CDR3 sequences were amplified from RNA transcripts. The HTBI primer set was used in a first-round RT-PCR of the TCR CDR3. TCRdb recomputed calls from the multiplex PCR reads with MiXCR, one row per CDR3 protein. The data hold a few hundred thousand distinct CDR3 sequences, with 46% observed a single time. The diagnoses drew upon clinical symptoms, serum thyroxine and TRAb, thyroid ultrasound and orbital computed tomography. Trimming took off 5 bases at V and 1 base at J, with 14 bases between the two ends. The CDR3 loop spans 15 amino acids. Germline CDR1 reads SGHVS; CDR2 reads FNYEAQ. The table lists this clonotype with many counts. Its antigen is currently unknown.

The sample consisted of peripheral blood or thyroid tissue (not recorded which). The J gene is TRBJ2-5, the V gene TRBV7-6, with a weak D call TRBD2 (6 bases). The sequence derives from a woman younger than 30 with Graves' hyperthyroidism. The CDR3 region has the DNA TGTGCCAGCAGCCCTGGCGCGGGACTCCAAGAGACCCAGTACTTC. It yields the protein CASSPGAGLQETQYF.